This T cell receptor (beta chain) emerged from a study of blood T cell repertoires in COVID-19. Original analysis: Amplification from reference gene primers served as the basis for estimated nucleated cell counts. The method was immunoSEQ multiplex PCR; TCRdb's version includes in-frame clones alone and lacks a portion of them. From that table come the V and J calls and clone size; the DNA was used to work out D and trimming. Of fewer than 650,000 clones in the sample, roughly 91% were seen once. CDR1 is MNHEY and CDR2 is SVGAGI in the germline V gene. The CDR3 covers 16 residues. Trimming removed 1 base from V and 2 bases from J, with 9 bases in between.

Material for sequencing was peripheral blood. This receptor was taken from a woman aged 45-65 years with COVID-19, enrolled during active disease. V gene TRBV6-5 combines with J gene TRBJ2-6; D is undetermined. CDR3 nucleotides: TGTGCCAGCAGTTACTTATTACAGACTGGGGCCAACGTCCTGACTTTC. The encoded protein is CASSYLLQTGANVLTF.